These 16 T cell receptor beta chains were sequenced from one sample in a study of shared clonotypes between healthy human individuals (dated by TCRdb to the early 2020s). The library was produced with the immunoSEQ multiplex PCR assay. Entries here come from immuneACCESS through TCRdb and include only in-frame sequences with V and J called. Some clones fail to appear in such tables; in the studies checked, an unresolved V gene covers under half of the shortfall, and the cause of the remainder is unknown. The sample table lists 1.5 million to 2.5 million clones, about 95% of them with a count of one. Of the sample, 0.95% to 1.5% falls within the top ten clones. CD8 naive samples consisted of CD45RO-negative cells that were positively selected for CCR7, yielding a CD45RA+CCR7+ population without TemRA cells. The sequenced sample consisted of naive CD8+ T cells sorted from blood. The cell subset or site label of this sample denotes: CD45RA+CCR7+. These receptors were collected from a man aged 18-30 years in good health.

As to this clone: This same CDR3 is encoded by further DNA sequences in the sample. The CDR3 region is CASSLGQGRDEQYF. CDR3 DNA: TGTGCCAGCAGCTTGGGACAGGGGAGGGACGAGCAGTACTTC. The chain couples TRBV7-9 to TRBJ2-7; 10 bases map to TRBD1. The CDR3 loop spans 14 amino acids. Germline V gene sequence: CDR1 SEHNR, CDR2 FQNEAQ (reference sequence). Trimming cost V 3 bases and J 5 bases; bases outside gene matches: 4.

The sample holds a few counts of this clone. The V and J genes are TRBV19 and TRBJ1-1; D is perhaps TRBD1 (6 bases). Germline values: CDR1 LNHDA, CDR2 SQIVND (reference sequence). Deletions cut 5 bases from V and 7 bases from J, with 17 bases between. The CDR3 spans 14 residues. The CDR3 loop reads CASSRGAGVIEAFF. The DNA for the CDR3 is TGTGCCAGTAGTCGGGGGGCCGGAGTGATTGAAGCTTTCTTT.

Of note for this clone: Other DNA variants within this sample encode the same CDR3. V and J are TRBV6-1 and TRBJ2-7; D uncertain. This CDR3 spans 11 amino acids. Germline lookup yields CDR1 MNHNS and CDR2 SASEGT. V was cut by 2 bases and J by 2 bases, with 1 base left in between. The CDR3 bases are TGTGCCAGCAGTGAACCCTACGAGCAGTACTTC. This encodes CASSEPYEQYF.

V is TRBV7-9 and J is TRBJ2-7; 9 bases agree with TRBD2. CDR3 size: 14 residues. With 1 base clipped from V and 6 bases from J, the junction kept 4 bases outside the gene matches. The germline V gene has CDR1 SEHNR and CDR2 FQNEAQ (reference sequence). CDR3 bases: TGTGCCAGCAGCTTAGACAGCGGGAGGCCCGAGCAGTACTTC. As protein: CASSLDSGRPEQYF.

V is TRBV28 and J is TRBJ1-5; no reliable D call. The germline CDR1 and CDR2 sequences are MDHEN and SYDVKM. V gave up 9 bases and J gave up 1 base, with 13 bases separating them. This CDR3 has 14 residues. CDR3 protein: CASFLRASNQPQHF. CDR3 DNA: TGTGCCAGTTTTCTAAGGGCCAGCAATCAGCCCCAGCATTTT.

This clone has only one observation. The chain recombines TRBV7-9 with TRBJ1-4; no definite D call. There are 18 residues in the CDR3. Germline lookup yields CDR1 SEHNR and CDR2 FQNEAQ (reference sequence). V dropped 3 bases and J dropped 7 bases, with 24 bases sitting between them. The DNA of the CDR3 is TGTGCCAGCAGCTTGAGGAAGGGAGAGACGGGGATAGGTGAAAAACTGTTTTTT. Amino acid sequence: CASSLRKGETGIGEKLFF.

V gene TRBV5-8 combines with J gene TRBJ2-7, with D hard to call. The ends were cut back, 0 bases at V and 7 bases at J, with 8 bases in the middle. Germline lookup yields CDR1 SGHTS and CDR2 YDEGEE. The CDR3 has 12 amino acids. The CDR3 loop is CASSLGTFEQYF. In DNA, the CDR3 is TGTGCCAGCAGCTTGGGGACGTTTGAGCAGTACTTC.

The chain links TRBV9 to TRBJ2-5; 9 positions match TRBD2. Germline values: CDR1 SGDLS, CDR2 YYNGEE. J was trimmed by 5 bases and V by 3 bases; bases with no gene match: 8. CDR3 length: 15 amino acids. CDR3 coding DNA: TGTGCCAGCAGCGCATTTAGCGGGAGTAGGGAGACCCAGTACTTC. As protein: CASSAFSGSRETQYF.

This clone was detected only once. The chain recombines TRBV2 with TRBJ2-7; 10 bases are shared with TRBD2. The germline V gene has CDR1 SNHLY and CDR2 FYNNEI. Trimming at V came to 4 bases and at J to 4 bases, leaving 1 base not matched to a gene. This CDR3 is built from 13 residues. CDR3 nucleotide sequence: TGTGCCAGCAGTGCTAGCGGGGGTTACGAGCAGTACTTC. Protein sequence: CASSASGGYEQYF.

The CDR3 DNA sequence: TGTGCCACCAGCAGCTCCGGGGGACCAGATACGCAGTATTTT. Amino acids: CATSSSGGPDTQYF. This chain uses TRBV15 with TRBJ2-3; a weak D match, TRBD2 (6 bases). The V gene lost 3 bases and the J gene lost 4 bases, with 11 bases spanning the gap. The CDR3 consists of 14 residues. Germline CDR1 reads LNHNV; CDR2 reads YYDKDF (reference sequence).

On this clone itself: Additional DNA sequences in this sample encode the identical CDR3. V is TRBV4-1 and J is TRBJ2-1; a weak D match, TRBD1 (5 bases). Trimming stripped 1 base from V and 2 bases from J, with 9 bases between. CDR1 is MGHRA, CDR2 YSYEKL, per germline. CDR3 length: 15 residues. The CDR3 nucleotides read TGCGCCAGCAGCCAAGGCCCAGGGACCTACAATGAGCAGTTCTTC. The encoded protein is CASSQGPGTYNEQFF.

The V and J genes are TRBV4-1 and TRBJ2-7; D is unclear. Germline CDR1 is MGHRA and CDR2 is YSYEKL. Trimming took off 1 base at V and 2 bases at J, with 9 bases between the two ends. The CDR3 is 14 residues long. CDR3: CASSQASLTYEQYF. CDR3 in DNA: TGCGCCAGCAGCCAAGCCTCACTTACCTACGAGCAGTACTTC.

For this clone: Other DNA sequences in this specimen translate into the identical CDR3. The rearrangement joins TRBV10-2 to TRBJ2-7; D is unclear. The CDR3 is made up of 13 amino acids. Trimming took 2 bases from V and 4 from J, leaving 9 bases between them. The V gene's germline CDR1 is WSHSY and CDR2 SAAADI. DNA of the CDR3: TGCGCCAGCAGTGAGCCGGGTTCGTACGAGCAGTACTTC. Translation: CASSEPGSYEQYF.

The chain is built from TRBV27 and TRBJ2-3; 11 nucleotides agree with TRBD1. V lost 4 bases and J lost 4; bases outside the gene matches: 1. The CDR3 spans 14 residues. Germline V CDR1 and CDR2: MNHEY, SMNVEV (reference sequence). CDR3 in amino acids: CASSWTGGPDTQYF. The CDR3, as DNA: TGTGCCAGCAGTTGGACAGGGGGCCCAGATACGCAGTATTTT.

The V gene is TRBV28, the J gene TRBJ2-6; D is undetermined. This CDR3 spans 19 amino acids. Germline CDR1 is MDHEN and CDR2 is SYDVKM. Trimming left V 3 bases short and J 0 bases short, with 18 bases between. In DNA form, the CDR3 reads TGTGCCAGCAGTTTGCCGCTTGGGTCAGTCTACTCTGGGGCCAACGTCCTGACTTTC. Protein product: CASSLPLGSVYSGANVLTF.

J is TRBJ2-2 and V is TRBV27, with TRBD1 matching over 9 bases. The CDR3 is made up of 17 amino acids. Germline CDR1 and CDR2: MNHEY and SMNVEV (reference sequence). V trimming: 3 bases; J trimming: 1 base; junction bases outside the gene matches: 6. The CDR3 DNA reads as TGTGCCAGCAGTTTTACCTTGGGACAGGGGAACACCGGGGAGCTGTTTTTT. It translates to CASSFTLGQGNTGELFF.